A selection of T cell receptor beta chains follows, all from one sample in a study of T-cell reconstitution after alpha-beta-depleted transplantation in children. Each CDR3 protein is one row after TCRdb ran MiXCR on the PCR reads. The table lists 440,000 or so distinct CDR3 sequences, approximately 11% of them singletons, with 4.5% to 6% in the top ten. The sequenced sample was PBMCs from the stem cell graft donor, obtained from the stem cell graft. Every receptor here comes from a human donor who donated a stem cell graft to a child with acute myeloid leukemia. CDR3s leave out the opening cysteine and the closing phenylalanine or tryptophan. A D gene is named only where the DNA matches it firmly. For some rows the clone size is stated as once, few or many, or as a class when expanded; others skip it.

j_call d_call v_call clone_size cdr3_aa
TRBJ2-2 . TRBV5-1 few ASSTTRGSTGELF
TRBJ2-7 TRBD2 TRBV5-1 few ASSLSPRLAPNEQY
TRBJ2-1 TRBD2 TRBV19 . ATQAGASYNEQF
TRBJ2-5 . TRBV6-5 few ASSYLGLEETQY
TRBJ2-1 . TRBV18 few ASSPASIGGNEQF
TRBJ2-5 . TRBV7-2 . ASRSRGGETQY
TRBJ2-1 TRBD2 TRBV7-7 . ASSLREGPNRPLGNEQF
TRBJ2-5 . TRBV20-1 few SAREGALRIETQY
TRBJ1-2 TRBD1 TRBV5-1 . ASSQGQAPIFYT
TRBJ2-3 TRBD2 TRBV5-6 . ASSLWLAGSTDTQY
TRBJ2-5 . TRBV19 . ASSMSYTVETQY
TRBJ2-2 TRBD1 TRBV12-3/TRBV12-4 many ASSLGRGLITGELF
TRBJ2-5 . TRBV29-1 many SVVWSLETQY
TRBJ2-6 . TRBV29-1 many SVDSGANVLT
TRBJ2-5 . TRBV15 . ATSREEMMGTQY
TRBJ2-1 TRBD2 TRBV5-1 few ASSLPPGGSHNEQF
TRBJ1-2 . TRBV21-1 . ASDGGYGYT